In this sample, the clone carrying this TCR beta chain turned up a few times. The antigen is undetermined. This entry comes from a study of CD8 T cells in ankylosing spondylitis. Study-wide results and caveats: Clones linked to the disease showed a CD8+ phenotype. They occurred at relatively low frequencies in peripheral blood. Ankylosing spondylitis blood appeared to carry a characteristic TCR beta motif of roughly eight highly homologous variants.

V shed 5 bases and J shed 2 bases, with 6 bases lying between them. CDR1 is LGHDT, CDR2 YNNKEL, per germline (reference sequence). The CDR3 has 13 amino acids. TCRdb processed the 5' RACE reads anew with MiXCR; each CDR3 protein has one entry. This table has 180,000 or so distinct CDR3 sequences, approximately 10% appearing once. V gene TRBV3-1 combines with J gene TRBJ2-2; D remains unclear. The receptor's source is a male donor with ankylosing spondylitis or in good health (not recorded which). The sequencing input was blood, either unsorted or a sorted T cell fraction (not recorded which). The CDR3 sequence is CASSARNTGELFF. The CDR3, as DNA: TGTGCCAGCAGCGCCCGTAACACCGGGGAGCTGTTTTTT.